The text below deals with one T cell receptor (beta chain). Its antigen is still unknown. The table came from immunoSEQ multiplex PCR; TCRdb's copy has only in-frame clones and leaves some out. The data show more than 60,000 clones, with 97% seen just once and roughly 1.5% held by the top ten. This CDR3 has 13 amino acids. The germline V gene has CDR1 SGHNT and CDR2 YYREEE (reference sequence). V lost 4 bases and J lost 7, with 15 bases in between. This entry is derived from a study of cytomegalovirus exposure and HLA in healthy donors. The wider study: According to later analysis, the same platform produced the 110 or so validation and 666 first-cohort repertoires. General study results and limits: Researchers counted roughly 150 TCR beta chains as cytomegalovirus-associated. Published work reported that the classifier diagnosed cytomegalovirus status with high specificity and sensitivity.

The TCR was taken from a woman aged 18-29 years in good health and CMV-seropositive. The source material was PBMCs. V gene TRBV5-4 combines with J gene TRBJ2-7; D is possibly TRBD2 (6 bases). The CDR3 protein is CASSPPAGREQYF. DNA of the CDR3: TGTGCCAGCAGCCCGCCGGCGGGAAGGGAGCAGTACTTC.